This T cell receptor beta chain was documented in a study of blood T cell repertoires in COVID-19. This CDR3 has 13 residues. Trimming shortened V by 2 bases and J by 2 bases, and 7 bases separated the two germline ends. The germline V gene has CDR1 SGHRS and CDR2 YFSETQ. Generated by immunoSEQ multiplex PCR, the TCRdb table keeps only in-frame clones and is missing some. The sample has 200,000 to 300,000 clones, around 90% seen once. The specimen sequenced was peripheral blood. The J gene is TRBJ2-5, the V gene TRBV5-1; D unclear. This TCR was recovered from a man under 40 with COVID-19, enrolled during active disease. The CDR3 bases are TGCGCCAGCAGCTTAGCGATACAAGAGACCCAGTACTTC. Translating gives CASSLAIQETQYF.